Presented here are 22 T cell receptor beta chains from one specimen sequenced in a study of early T cells in non-severe SARS-CoV-2 infection. From the 5' RACE reads, TCRdb called clonotypes with MiXCR, one entry per CDR3 protein. The sample records roughly 75,000 distinct CDR3 sequences, about 15% being singletons. Sequenced input: whole blood. All receptors derive from an adult who was a healthcare worker with PCR-confirmed SARS-CoV-2 infection or an uninfected control (not recorded which).

This sequence joins TRBV7-9 and TRBJ2-5; TRBD2 aligns across 8 bases. The V segment lost 4 bases and the J segment 1 base; nucleotides outside the gene matches: 2. The CDR3 is 14 amino acids. Looked up from germline, CDR1 is SEHNR and CDR2 is FQNEAQ (reference sequence). The CDR3 region is CASSYTSGQETQYF. CDR3 bases: TGTGCCAGCAGCTACACTAGCGGCCAAGAGACCCAGTACTTC. The whole variable domain, filled in from reference TRBV7-9 and TRBJ2-5, reads DTGVSQNPRHKITKRGQNVTFRCDPISEHNRLYWYRQTLGQGPEFLTYFQNEAQLEKSRLLSDRFSAERPKGSFSTLEIQRTEQGDSAMYLCASSYTSGQETQYFGPGTRLLVL.

There are many counts of this clonotype. The V gene is TRBV3-1, the J gene TRBJ1-1; D not resolved. Between the trimmed V and J ends, which lost 1 base and 4 bases, there was a span of 13 bases. There are 15 residues in the CDR3. Germline-derived CDR1 and CDR2 are LGHDT and YNNKEL (reference sequence). CDR3: CASSQVAGKGTEAFF. In DNA form, the CDR3 reads TGTGCCAGCAGCCAAGTTGCGGGGAAGGGCACTGAAGCTTTCTTT.

This clonotype was detected ten times or more. The chain combines TRBV29-1 with TRBJ1-2, with D perhaps matching TRBD1 (5 bases). The CDR3 totals 13 residues. V was shortened by 6 bases and J by 3 bases, with 14 bases between the two germline ends. Germline V gene lookup returns CDR1 SQVTM and CDR2 ANQGSEA. The CDR3 region has the DNA TGCAGCGTCATTCAGGGTATAGACTATGGCTACACCTTC. It codes for CSVIQGIDYGYTF.

This clonotype was detected many times. The J gene is TRBJ2-1, the V gene TRBV9; 14 bases fit TRBD2. CDR3 length: 16 residues. Trimming removed 4 bases from V and 7 bases from J; junction bases left unmatched: 7. The germline CDR1 and CDR2 sequences are SGDLS and YYNGEE. CDR3 sequence: CASSPEGLAGANEQFF. The CDR3 nucleotides are TGTGCCAGCAGCCCTGAGGGACTAGCGGGGGCAAATGAGCAGTTCTTC.

The chain carries TRBV20-1 and TRBJ2-7; TRBD2 matches at 8 bases. The germline CDR1 and CDR2 sequences are DFQATT and SNEGSKA (reference sequence). The CDR3 consists of 11 residues. V was clipped by 8 bases and J by 6 bases; unmatched bases: 6. The CDR3 nucleotides are TGCAGTTTCTTCGGGGGGGCCGAGCAGTACTTC. Translated, it gives CSFFGGAEQYF.

This clonotype occurred a few times. The chain couples TRBV6-5 to TRBJ1-2; D gene uncertain. The germline gives CDR1 MNHEY, CDR2 SVGAGI. The length of the CDR3 is 14 residues. Trimming removed 2 bases from V and 0 bases from J, with 7 bases in between. This CDR3 is CASSYRIANYGYTF. CDR3 nucleotides: TGTGCCAGCAGTTACCGGATAGCTAACTATGGCTACACCTTC.

This clonotype turned up a few times. The rearrangement uses TRBV7-4 and TRBJ2-1, with 9 bases matching TRBD2. Germline CDR1 and CDR2: SGHVT and SQSDAQ. This CDR3 comprises 17 residues. V lost 2 bases, J lost 4 bases, and 9 bases stayed unmatched. The CDR3 loop is CASSLSRSGRLYNEQFF. In DNA, the CDR3 is TGTGCCAGCAGCTTAAGCAGGAGCGGGAGGTTGTACAATGAGCAGTTCTTC.

V usage is TRBV7-9 and J usage is TRBJ1-1; TRBD1 matches at 9 bases. CDR3 size: 13 residues. In germline, CDR1 is SEHNR, CDR2 FQNEAQ (reference sequence). The V and J ends lost 4 bases and 3 bases, in that order; junction bases with no gene match: 0. In DNA form, the CDR3 reads TGTGCCAGCAGCTGGACAGGGGACACTGAAGCTTTCTTT. Its protein is CASSWTGDTEAFF.

This clonotype has only a few counts. The rearrangement links TRBV21-1 to TRBJ2-7; TRBD1, as called in the table, went unchecked against the DNA. TRBV21-1 is a pseudogene locus. The CDR3 extends over 17 amino acids. CDR3 loop: CASSKKPERTTSYEQYF. The CDR3 nucleotides read TGTGCCAGCAGCAAAAAACCTGAGAGGACAACCTCCTACGAGCAGTACTTC.

In its sample, this clonotype was seen many times. The chain combines TRBV5-6 with TRBJ2-6, with 8 bases identical to TRBD2. V gave up 1 base and J gave up 8 bases; unmatched junction bases: 2. Germline CDR1 SGHDT, CDR2 YYEEEE. The CDR3 is 14 amino acids. CDR3 DNA sequence: TGTGCCAGCAGCTTGTCGGGAGGGACCAACGTCCTGACTTTC. Translating it yields CASSLSGGTNVLTF.

The chain is built from TRBV30 and TRBJ2-3; D ambiguous. CDR1 GTSNPN and CDR2 SVGIG come from the germline V gene (reference sequence). CDR3 length: 14 residues. V was trimmed by 5 bases and J by 2 bases, leaving 14 bases between them. The CDR3 loop reads CAWGTDPLTDTQYF. DNA of the CDR3: TGTGCCTGGGGTACCGACCCCCTCACAGATACGCAGTATTTT.

This clonotype was observed at least ten times. This chain links TRBV30 with TRBJ2-5, with D tentatively TRBD2 (6 bases). The germline gives CDR1 GTSNPN, CDR2 SVGIG (reference sequence). V was pared by 4 bases and J by 4 bases, with 19 bases between. CDR3 length: 15 amino acids. The CDR3 coding sequence is TGTGCCTGGAACCCCGGAGTGCACGGGAGAGAGACCCAGTACTTC. It specifies CAWNPGVHGRETQYF.

This chain joins TRBV10-2 and TRBJ2-7; D may be TRBD1 (5 bases). The CDR3 runs 12 residues. CDR1 and CDR2 (germline): WSHSY, SAAADI. Trimming took 5 bases from V and 2 from J, leaving 7 bases between them. The CDR3 reads CASSPGPYEQYF. As DNA, the CDR3 is TGCGCCAGCAGTCCAGGGCCCTACGAGCAGTACTTC.

This clonotype turned up a few times. The V gene is TRBV20-1, the J gene TRBJ2-7; D unresolved. This CDR3 region has 12 residues. Between the trimmed V and J ends, which lost 0 bases and 8 bases, there was a span of 11 bases. CDR1 is DFQATT and CDR2 is SNEGSKA in the germline V gene (reference sequence). Written as DNA, the CDR3 is TGCAGTGCTAGAGATCATAGGTACCAGCAGTACTTC. It encodes CSARDHRYQQYF.

This chain uses TRBV21-1 with TRBJ2-1; the DNA was not compared with TRBD1, the D call given in the table. TRBV21-1 is recorded as a pseudogene. The CDR3 spans 15 residues. This CDR3 is CASTSGRIQGNEQFF. CDR3 bases: TGTGCCAGCACCTCTGGGAGGATCCAGGGGAATGAGCAGTTCTTC.

As for this clonotype: This may arise from a read error, as a much more abundant clone is one base away. The V call is TRBV7-6, the J call TRBJ2-1; D gene uncertain. The CDR3 loop spans 15 amino acids. The germline V gene encodes CDR1 SGHVS and CDR2 FNYEAQ. The CDR3 loop reads CASILGPSSYNEQFF. The CDR3 bases are TGTGCCAGCATCTTAGGCCCGTCATCCTACAATGAGCAGTTCTTC.

The table lists this clonotype with a few counts. The chain carries TRBV6-5 and TRBJ2-1, with TRBD2 matching over 10 bases. CDR1 MNHEY and CDR2 SVGAGI come from the germline V gene. The CDR3 is 16 amino acids. J was trimmed by 1 base and V by 7 bases; bases with no gene match: 7. Written as DNA, the CDR3 is TGTGCCAGCATCTCAGCTAGCGGGGGATCCTACAATGAGCAGTTCTTC. It yields the protein CASISASGGSYNEQFF.

This clonotype turned up a few times. The chain couples TRBV28 to TRBJ2-5; D gene ambiguous. In germline, CDR1 is MDHEN, CDR2 SYDVKM. This CDR3 spans 13 amino acids. The germline V and J ends were trimmed by 1 base and 7 bases, with 10 bases remaining between them. The CDR3 region is CASSLSPVPTQYF. The CDR3 DNA is TGTGCCAGCAGTTTATCTCCGGTCCCGACCCAGTACTTC.

This clonotype has just a few counts. The J gene is TRBJ2-1, the V gene TRBV29-1; D might be TRBD1 or TRBD2, each matching 5 bases. This CDR3 region has 14 residues. Germline CDR1 and CDR2: SQVTM and ANQGSEA. Trimming took off 7 bases at V and 2 bases at J, with 15 bases between the two ends. As DNA, the CDR3 is TGCAGCGCCCAGGGCCGGGGACCCTACAATGAGCAGTTCTTC. As protein: CSAQGRGPYNEQFF.

This clonotype showed up just a few times. The chain employs TRBV4-2 and TRBJ2-4; 11 positions agree with TRBD2. Trimming cost V 1 base and J 1 base; bases outside gene matches: 9. The CDR3 is 19 residues long. Germline CDR1 LGHNA, CDR2 YNFKEQ. The CDR3 loop reads CASSQGLAGGPPAKNIQYF. In nucleotides, the CDR3 is TGTGCCAGCAGCCAAGGATTAGCGGGAGGGCCCCCGGCCAAAAACATTCAGTACTTC.

This clonotype was counted only a few times. The V call is TRBV6-5, the J call TRBJ1-4, with D perhaps matching TRBD1 (6 bases). The CDR3 runs 13 residues. V was shortened by 6 bases and J by 3 bases, with 8 bases between the two germline ends. From germline, CDR1 is MNHEY and CDR2 SVGAGI. The CDR3 DNA follows: TGTGCCAGCAGGGGACACGCTAATGAAAAACTGTTTTTT. This gives the protein CASRGHANEKLFF.

This clonotype was observed a handful of times. The chain couples TRBV7-9 to TRBJ2-3; tentative D call: TRBD2 (5 bases). CDR1 SEHNR and CDR2 FQNEAQ come from the germline V gene (reference sequence). The CDR3 consists of 14 residues. V was trimmed by 4 bases and J by 8 bases, leaving 16 bases between them. The CDR3 nucleotides are TGTGCCAGCAGCTCTTGGCGGGTAGAAGGTACGCAGTATTTT. Its translation: CASSSWRVEGTQYF.